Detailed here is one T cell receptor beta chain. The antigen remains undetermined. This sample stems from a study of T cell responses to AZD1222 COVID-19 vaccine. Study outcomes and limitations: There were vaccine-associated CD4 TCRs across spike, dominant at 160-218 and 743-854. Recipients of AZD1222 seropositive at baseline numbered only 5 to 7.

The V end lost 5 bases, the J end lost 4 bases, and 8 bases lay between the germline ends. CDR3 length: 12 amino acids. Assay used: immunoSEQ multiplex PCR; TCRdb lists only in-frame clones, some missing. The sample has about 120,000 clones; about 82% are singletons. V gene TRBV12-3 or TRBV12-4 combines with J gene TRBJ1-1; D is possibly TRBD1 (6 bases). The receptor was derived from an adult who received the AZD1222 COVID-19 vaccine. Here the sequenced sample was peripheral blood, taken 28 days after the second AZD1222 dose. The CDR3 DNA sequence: TGTGCCAGCAGTCGAGGGGGCACTGAAGCTTTCTTT. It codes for CASSRGGTEAFF.